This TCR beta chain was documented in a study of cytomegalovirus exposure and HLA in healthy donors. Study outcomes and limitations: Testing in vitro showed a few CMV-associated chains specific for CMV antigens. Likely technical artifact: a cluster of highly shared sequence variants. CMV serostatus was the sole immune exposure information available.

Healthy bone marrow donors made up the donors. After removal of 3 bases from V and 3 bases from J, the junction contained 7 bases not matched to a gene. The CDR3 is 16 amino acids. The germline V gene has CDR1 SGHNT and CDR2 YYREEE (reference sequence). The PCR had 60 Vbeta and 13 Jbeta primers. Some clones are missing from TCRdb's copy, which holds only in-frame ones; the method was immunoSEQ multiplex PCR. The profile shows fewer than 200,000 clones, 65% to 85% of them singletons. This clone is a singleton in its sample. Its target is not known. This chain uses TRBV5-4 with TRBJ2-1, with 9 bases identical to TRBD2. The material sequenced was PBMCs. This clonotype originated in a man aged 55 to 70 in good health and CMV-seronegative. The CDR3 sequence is CASSSTGTSSYNEQFF. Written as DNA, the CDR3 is TGTGCCAGCAGCTCAACCGGGACTAGCAGCTACAATGAGCAGTTCTTC.